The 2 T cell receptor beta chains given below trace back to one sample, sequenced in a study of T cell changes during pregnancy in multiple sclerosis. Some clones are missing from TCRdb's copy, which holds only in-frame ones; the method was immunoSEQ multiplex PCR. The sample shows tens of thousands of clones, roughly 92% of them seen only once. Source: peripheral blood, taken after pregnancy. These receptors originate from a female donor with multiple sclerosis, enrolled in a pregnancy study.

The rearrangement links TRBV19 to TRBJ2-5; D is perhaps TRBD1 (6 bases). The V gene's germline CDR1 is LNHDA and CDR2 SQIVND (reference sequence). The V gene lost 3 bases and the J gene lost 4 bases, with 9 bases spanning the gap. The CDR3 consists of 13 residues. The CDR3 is CASSIQGGETQYF. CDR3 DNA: TGTGCCAGTAGTATTCAAGGGGGAGAGACCCAGTACTTC.

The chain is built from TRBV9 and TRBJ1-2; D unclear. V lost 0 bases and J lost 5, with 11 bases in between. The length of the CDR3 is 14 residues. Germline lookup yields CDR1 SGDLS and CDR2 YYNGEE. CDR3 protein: CASSVVTLRYGYTF. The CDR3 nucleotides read TGTGCCAGCAGCGTAGTAACCCTGAGATATGGCTACACCTTC.